One T cell receptor beta chain is described in this entry. Its antigen is unknown. Base qualities are not provided; no much larger clone lies one nucleotide away. The germline V gene encodes CDR1 KGHDR and CDR2 SFDVKD. Trimming leaves V shorter by 3 bases and J shorter by 0 bases, with the junction holding 7 bases beyond the gene matches. The CDR3, from cysteine to phenylalanine, totals 17 residues. The kept DNA is CDR3 alone, 51 bases in frame from the first base. Interpreted using the paper, the time point label stands for: baseline before first vaccination. Vaccinee samples came from UK trials COV001 and COV002, including a single-blind randomized controlled phase 2/3 trial of AZD1222 (ChAdOx1 nCoV-19) in healthy adults. For TCRbeta chain sequencing, PBMC samples were collected from trial participants at day 0 and at day 28 after the second dose. This sample stems from a study of T cell responses to AZD1222 COVID-19 vaccine (dated by TCRdb to the early 2020s). Regarding the study in general: Because spike-specific TCR depth and breadth did not differ between the two schedules, AZD1222 recipients who got a second dose at roughly 4 weeks were pooled with those who got a second dose at roughly 12 weeks. A total of around 240 trial participants underwent TCR sequencing, of whom under 220 had received two doses of AZD1222 and approximately 26 had received two doses of the MenACWY control vaccine. Trial participants were enrolled by age into subgroups of 18-55, 56-69 and 70-plus years, and approximately 150, 30 and 60 TCR-sequenced participants, respectively, were included in these subgroups. What the study reported, not specific to this receptor: After two AZD1222 doses, both the breadth and the depth of spike-specific TCRs were significantly higher than at day 0 and than in MenACWY recipients. Conclusions about previously exposed vaccinees are limited, since just a handful of AZD1222 recipients were seropositive for SARS-CoV-2 at baseline. Vaccine-associated CD4 TCRs spanned the whole spike protein, with dominant responses in regions 160-218 and 743-854. Most participants were white British and females outnumbered males, and the authors suggested that clonal diversity may have been underestimated. The 56-69-year group was small, and its depth increase did not reach significance, likely because of low power. Epitopes outside the regions mutated in the B.1.351 and B.1.1.7 variants were reportedly recognized by nearly half of the unique spike-specific TCRs. Because no samples from the day 14 peak response were available, repertoires could be characterized only after the peak T cell response.

The CDR3 regions of human TCRbeta chains were subjected to immunosequencing. On the study's bioinformatics: Repertoire TCRs were matched against a reference library of SARS-CoV-2-specific TCRs generated with the MIRA antigen-specificity platform. Breadth was defined as the fraction of unique TCRs that were SARS-CoV-2-associated, and depth was defined as the fraction of total T cells that were SARS-CoV-2-associated. Each spike-specific TCR was assigned to its reactive spike region and to a CD4 or CD8 class using the MIRA data. Log10-transformed breadth and depth values were compared by one-way ANOVA with Sidak's multiple comparisons tests. What TCRdb holds here is the immuneACCESS table cut down to in-frame rearrangements. Part of the clones is not present; checked against another copy, under half of the missing clones reflect an unresolved V gene, and the others are unexplained. That table furnishes V, J and clone size, whereas the DNA furnished D and trimming. In this sample the table shows about 130,000 clones, under 95% of which occur a single time. The ten largest clones represent approximately 3.4% of the sample.

The rearrangement joined TRBV24-1 to TRBJ2-1, with 7 middle bases fitting TRBD2. The sequence derives from an adult in good health. The specimen was peripheral blood, collected on day 0 of AZD1222 vaccination. The nucleotide sequence reads as follows: TGTGCCACCAGTGATCCTCCTGGCGGGAGCTCCTACAATGAGCAGTTCTTC. Protein translation: CATSDPPGGSSYNEQFF.